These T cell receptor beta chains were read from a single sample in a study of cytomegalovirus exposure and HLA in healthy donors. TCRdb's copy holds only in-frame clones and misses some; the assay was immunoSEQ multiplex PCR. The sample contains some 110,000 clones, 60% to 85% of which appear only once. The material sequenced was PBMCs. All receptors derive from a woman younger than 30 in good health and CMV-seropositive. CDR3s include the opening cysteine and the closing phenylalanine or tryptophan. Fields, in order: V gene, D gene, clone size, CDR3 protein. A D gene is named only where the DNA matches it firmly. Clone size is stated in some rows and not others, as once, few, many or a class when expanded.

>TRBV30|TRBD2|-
CAWSGTSGSSRQCF
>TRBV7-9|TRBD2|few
CASSRLAGGLEDTQYF
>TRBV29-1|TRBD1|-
CSVERDRVREQFF
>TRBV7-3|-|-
CASSFGAGTDTQYF
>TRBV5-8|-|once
CASSLGQFYEQYF
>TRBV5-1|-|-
CASSPRPVDSNQPQHF
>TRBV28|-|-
CASTLGGDEQFF
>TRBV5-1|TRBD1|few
CASTEGQHAGELFF
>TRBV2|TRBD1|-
CAIHELTGSTEAFF
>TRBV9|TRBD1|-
CASSTTGVEGALGTEAFF
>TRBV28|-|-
CASTLMGGRTEAFF
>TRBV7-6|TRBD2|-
CASSFFDSGGTYNEQFF
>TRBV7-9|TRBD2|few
CASSLDGRDYEQYF
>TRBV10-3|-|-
CAISEDLGVGGELFF
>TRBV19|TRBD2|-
CASTPKVGGRAGDTQYF
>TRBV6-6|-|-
CASSYSSSGRGYTIYF
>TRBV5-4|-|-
CASSQGGSGANVLTF
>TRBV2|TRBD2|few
CASSVLAGAVGELFF
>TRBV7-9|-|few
CASSFGSQGKETQYF
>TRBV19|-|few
CASSDPGGKGPGYTF
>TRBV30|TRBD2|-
CACSSGTSAYEQFF
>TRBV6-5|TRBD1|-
CASSEQGWGETQYF
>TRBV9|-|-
CASSVGGGDHYEQYF
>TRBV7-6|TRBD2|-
CASSLASATSGYTGELFF
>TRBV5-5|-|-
CASSLDVGGHEQYF
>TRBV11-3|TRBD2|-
CASSPRLAGDTEVYEQYF
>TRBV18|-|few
CASSPRNTGETQYF
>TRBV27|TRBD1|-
CASRTGGQPQHF
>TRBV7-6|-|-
CASSTLEYNEQFF
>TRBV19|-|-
CASSIYQGTSYNEQFF
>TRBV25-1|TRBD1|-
CASSGQGYQPLHF
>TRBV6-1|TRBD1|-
CASSVMPQGSQETQYF
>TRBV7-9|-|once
CASSLGLGGLQFF
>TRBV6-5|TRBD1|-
CASSYFRDRGLRELFF
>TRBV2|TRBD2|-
CASRPLAGGFGELFF
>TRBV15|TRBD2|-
CATSKVAGEKTQYF
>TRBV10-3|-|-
CAISDSINEKLFF
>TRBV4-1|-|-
CASSYRQAPGETQYF
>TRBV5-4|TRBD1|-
CASSLRDRVYNEQFF
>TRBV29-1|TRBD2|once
CSVASTSGIAVQYF
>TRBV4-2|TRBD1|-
CASSHIPGQGINSPLHF
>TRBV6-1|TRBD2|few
CASSDKRGGFNEQYF
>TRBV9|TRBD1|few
CASSVGPDRASPLHF
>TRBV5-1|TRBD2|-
CASSLATGGEQYF
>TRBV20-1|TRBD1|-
CSAGTAYEQYF
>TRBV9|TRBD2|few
CASSVLTSVTDTQYF
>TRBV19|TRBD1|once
CASSSNKGQGISPLHF
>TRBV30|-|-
CAWNRAGANVLTF
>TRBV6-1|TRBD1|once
CASSGQGLDNEQFF
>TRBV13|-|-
CASSTRAEASYNEQFF
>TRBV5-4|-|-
CASKAGSSDTQYF